One and the same sample provided the 20 T cell receptor beta chains below, sequenced in a study of CD8+ T cells in alopecia areata. Noted treatment: oral pan-JAK inhibitor, 5-10 mg twice daily. The authors extracted RNA and reverse transcribed it into cDNA as the sequencing template. Profiling relied on immunoSEQ multiplex PCR, and the TCRdb table lists in-frame clones only, not all of them. This sample has fewer than 250,000 clones, with around three fifths found just once. The sequences come from CD4+ T cells sorted from blood, collected at week 4, from a patient treated with tofacitinib. These receptors came from a human donor with alopecia areata.

This clone was counted a few times. V is TRBV29-1 and J is TRBJ2-5; 7 bases agree with TRBD2. The V gene end was trimmed by 4 bases and the J gene end by 5 bases; junction bases not matched to a gene: 10. The CDR3 loop spans 14 amino acids. Germline V gives CDR1 SQVTM, CDR2 ANQGSEA. This CDR3 is CSVALAVRRETQYF. DNA of the CDR3: TGCAGCGTTGCCCTAGCGGTCAGGAGGGAGACCCAGTACTTC.

The rearrangement links TRBV2 to TRBJ1-1, with D possibly TRBD1 on 6 matching bases. Trimming removed 6 bases from V and 9 bases from J, with 11 bases in between. The CDR3 runs 11 residues. Germline CDR1 and CDR2: SNHLY and FYNNEI. Here the CDR3 DNA reads TGTGCCAGCAGCGAAACAGGGAAAGCTTTCTTT. Translation gives CASSETGKAFF.

The V call is TRBV27, the J call TRBJ2-7; TRBD2 agrees at 8 bases. Germline values: CDR1 MNHEY, CDR2 SMNVEV (reference sequence). CDR3 length: 15 amino acids. The J segment lost 5 bases and the V segment lost 3 bases, leaving 9 bases of the junction unmatched. The CDR3 sequence: CASSFSTGGYHEQYF. The CDR3 DNA sequence: TGTGCCAGCAGTTTCTCCACGGGGGGGTACCACGAGCAGTACTTC.

The chain combines TRBV6-1 with TRBJ2-6; D possibly corresponds to TRBD1 (6 bases). The ends were cut back, 7 bases at V and 1 base at J, with 11 bases in the middle. CDR3 length: 15 residues. Germline CDR1 MNHNS, CDR2 SASEGT. CDR3 region: CASTLQGSGANVLTF. Here the CDR3 DNA reads TGTGCCAGCACCCTGCAGGGGTCTGGGGCCAACGTCCTGACTTTC.

The rearrangement uses TRBV7-2 and TRBJ1-1; TRBD1 agrees at 7 bases. Germline V CDR1 and CDR2: SGHTA, FQGNSA. The CDR3 totals 14 residues. V was clipped by 4 bases and J by 1 base; unmatched bases: 3. CDR3 sequence (DNA): TGTGCCAGCAGCTCACAGGGGCAGAACACTGAAGCTTTCTTT. Amino acids: CASSSQGQNTEAFF.

The rearrangement links TRBV6-1 to TRBJ2-1, with 10 bases that match TRBD1. The CDR3 sequence is 16 residues long. V lost 4 bases, J lost 1 base, and 4 bases stayed unmatched. The germline CDR1 and CDR2 sequences are MNHNS and SASEGT. For the CDR3, the DNA is TGTGCCAGCAGTGCCTCGGGACAGGGGTCCTACAATGAGCAGTTCTTC. This encodes CASSASGQGSYNEQFF.

This clone has just one count. This sequence joins TRBV2 and TRBJ2-5, with D possibly being TRBD1 or TRBD2 (6 bases each). V was pared by 7 bases and J by 5 bases, with 14 bases between. There are 13 residues in the CDR3. Germline CDR1 reads SNHLY; CDR2 reads FYNNEI. CDR3 DNA: TGTGCCAGCAACCTAAGGAGGGGGGAGACCCAGTACTTC. As protein: CASNLRRGETQYF.

This clone was seen more than once but under ten times. The chain recombines TRBV7-3 with TRBJ2-5, with D possibly being TRBD1 (6 bases). Germline lookup yields CDR1 SGHTA and CDR2 FQGTGA. Trimming cost V 6 bases and J 5 bases, with 16 bases left between them. The CDR3 is 14 amino acids. The CDR3: CASSTQGCLETQYF. The CDR3 nucleotides are TGTGCCAGCAGTACACAGGGTTGTTTGGAGACCCAGTACTTC.

This rearrangement joins TRBV7-2 to TRBJ2-4; no definite D call. The V gene lost 5 bases and the J gene lost 8 bases, with 10 bases spanning the gap. The germline gives CDR1 SGHTA, CDR2 FQGNSA. CDR3 size: 12 residues. The CDR3: CASSIYEDIQYF. CDR3 sequence (DNA): TGTGCCAGCAGCATATATGAGGACATTCAGTACTTC.

This clone appeared once. This chain links TRBV5-1 with TRBJ2-2, with a tentative D call TRBD1 (5 bases). The length of the CDR3 is 12 residues. V dropped 4 bases and J dropped 8 bases, with 9 bases sitting between them. Germline values: CDR1 SGHRS, CDR2 YFSETQ. Here the CDR3 reads CASSVDRGELFF. The CDR3 nucleotides read TGCGCCAGCAGCGTAGACAGAGGGGAGCTGTTTTTT.

This sequence joins TRBV6-5 and TRBJ2-7, with 11 bases identical to TRBD1. Per the germline V gene, CDR1 is MNHEY and CDR2 is SVGAGI. The CDR3 consists of 15 residues. The trim removed 5 bases at V and 4 bases at J, leaving 7 bases unmatched. The CDR3 is CASSRRDRGFYEQYF. The CDR3 DNA reads TGTGCCAGCAGTCGCCGGGACAGGGGGTTTTACGAGCAGTACTTC.

This chain uses TRBV19 with TRBJ1-1; maybe TRBD1 (5 bases). V shed 6 bases and J shed 0 bases, with 14 bases lying between them. Germline lookup yields CDR1 LNHDA and CDR2 SQIVND (reference sequence). This CDR3 contains 15 residues. The CDR3 nucleotides are TGTGCCAGTAGCCGCCTCGACAGCCTGAACACTGAAGCTTTCTTT. Protein: CASSRLDSLNTEAFF.

This clone has ten or more counts. CDR3: CASSQGLVNTGELFF. CDR3 in DNA: TGTGCCAGCAGCCAGGGACTCGTGAACACCGGGGAGCTGTTTTTT. This rearrangement joins TRBV5-4 to TRBJ2-2, with a possible D match to TRBD2 (6 bases). Trimming removed 4 bases from V and 1 base from J, with 11 bases in between. Germline V gene lookup returns CDR1 SGHNT and CDR2 YYREEE (reference sequence). The CDR3 runs 15 residues.

The rearrangement joins TRBV6-5 to TRBJ1-3; TRBD1 is a possible D gene (5 bases). Germline CDR1 and CDR2: MNHEY and SVGAGI. CDR3 length equals 14 residues. Trimming pared 6 bases from V and 0 bases from J, leaving 9 bases between. Here the CDR3 reads CASSRGLSGNTIYF. The CDR3 DNA follows: TGTGCCAGCAGCCGGGGACTCTCTGGAAACACCATATATTTT.

The chain is built from TRBV7-2 and TRBJ2-1; D is possibly TRBD1 (6 bases). The CDR3 spans 16 residues. The germline gives CDR1 SGHTA, CDR2 FQGNSA. The V gene lost 5 bases and the J gene lost 3 bases, with 17 bases spanning the gap. The CDR3 nucleotides are TGTGCCAGCAGCCGAGAGAACAGGGCATTCTACAATGAGCAGTTCTTC. Amino acid sequence: CASSRENRAFYNEQFF.

The genes are TRBV11-2 and TRBJ2-4, with unresolved D. With 3 bases removed from V and 7 bases from J, the gap between germline ends came to 7 bases. The germline gives CDR1 SGHAT, CDR2 FQNNGV. This CDR3 comprises 12 residues. The CDR3 spells CASSFARNIQYF. The DNA for the CDR3 is TGTGCCAGCAGCTTTGCGAGGAACATTCAGTACTTC.

This clone came up once. The chain uses TRBV18 and TRBJ2-4; D could derive from TRBD1 or TRBD2 (5 bases each). The V and J ends lost 2 bases and 7 bases respectively, with 18 bases between them. Germline-derived CDR1 and CDR2 are KGHSH and LQKENI. The length of the CDR3 is 16 residues. This chain's CDR3 is CASSPEAGTPGNIQYF. The CDR3 DNA follows: TGTGCCAGCTCACCAGAGGCAGGGACCCCGGGGAACATTCAGTACTTC.

This clone was detected once. The rearrangement uses TRBV11-2 and TRBJ1-6; D may be TRBD1 (5 bases). V was shortened by 2 bases and J by 5 bases, with 10 bases between the two germline ends. Germline loops: CDR1 SGHAT, CDR2 FQNNGV. The CDR3 runs 15 residues. In nucleotides, the CDR3 is TGTGCCAGCAGCTTACCAGGGACCCATAATTCACCCCTCCACTTT. The encoded protein is CASSLPGTHNSPLHF.

The sample holds one count of this clone. V and J are TRBV29-1 and TRBJ2-7; possible D gene TRBD1, 5 bases. The germline V gene has CDR1 SQVTM and CDR2 ANQGSEA. The V and J ends lost 4 bases and 2 bases respectively, with 12 bases between them. The CDR3 has 13 amino acids. This chain's CDR3 is CSVGGRVTYEQYF. For the CDR3, the DNA is TGCAGCGTTGGGGGCAGAGTCACCTACGAGCAGTACTTC.

The chain uses TRBV10-3 and TRBJ2-3; 16 bases agree with TRBD2. CDR3 length equals 16 residues. Unmatched junction bases numbered 5, after V lost 10 bases and J lost 1 base. CDR1 is ENHRY and CDR2 is SYGVKD in the germline V gene. As DNA, the CDR3 is TGTGCCACGGGGACTAGCGGGGGGGCACGCACAGATACGCAGTATTTT. This encodes CATGTSGGARTDTQYF.